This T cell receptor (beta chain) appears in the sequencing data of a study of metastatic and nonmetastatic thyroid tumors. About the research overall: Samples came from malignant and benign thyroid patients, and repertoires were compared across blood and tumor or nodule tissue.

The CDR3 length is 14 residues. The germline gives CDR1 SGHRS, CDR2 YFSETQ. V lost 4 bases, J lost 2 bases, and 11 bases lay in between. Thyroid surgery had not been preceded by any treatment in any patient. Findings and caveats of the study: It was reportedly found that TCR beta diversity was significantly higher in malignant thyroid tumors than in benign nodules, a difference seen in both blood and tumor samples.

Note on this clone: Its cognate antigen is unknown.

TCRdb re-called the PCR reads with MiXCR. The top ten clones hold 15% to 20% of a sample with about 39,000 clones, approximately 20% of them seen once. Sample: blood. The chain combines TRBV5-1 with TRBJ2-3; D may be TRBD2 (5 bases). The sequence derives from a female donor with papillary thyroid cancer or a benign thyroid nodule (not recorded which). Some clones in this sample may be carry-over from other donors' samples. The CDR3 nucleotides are TGCGCCAGCAGCCCAGGACTTCACACAGATACGCAGTATTTT. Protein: CASSPGLHTDTQYF.